Listed below are T cell receptor beta chains from one sample, sequenced in a study of blood T cell repertoires in COVID-19. Assay used: immunoSEQ multiplex PCR; TCRdb lists only in-frame clones, some missing. Found here are some 37,000 clones, 86% of them singletons; the top ten hold around 20%. Sequenced: peripheral blood. Source of these receptors: a man aged 50 to 59 in a cohort sampled during active COVID-19. CDR3s leave out the opening cysteine and the closing phenylalanine or tryptophan.

TRBV5-5,13,TRBJ2-1,ASSFRAGGIDEQF
TRBV6-2/TRBV6-3,12,TRBJ1-2,ASSYSGTASGYT
TRBV7-2,13,TRBJ2-3,ASSLTSGDTDTQY
TRBV11-2,13,TRBJ2-7,ASSSGAGQIYEQY
TRBV10-3,10,TRBJ2-1,AIRSGYNEQF
TRBV9,13,TRBJ1-3,ASSVVPGFGNTIY
TRBV13,13,TRBJ2-5,ASSLSLAPQETQY
TRBV6-1,16,TRBJ1-1,ASSEGLPPQGSNTEAF
TRBV4-1,16,TRBJ2-1,ASSQEGTWTGINNEQF
TRBV4-3,13,TRBJ1-5,ASSQSRARSNPQH
TRBV5-1,12,TRBJ1-4,ASSFRAANEKLF
TRBV5-1,13,TRBJ1-1,ASSSGHSGDTEAF
TRBV7-2,14,TRBJ2-7,ASSLTGLPSSYEQY
TRBV5-6,14,TRBJ2-3,ASSPRGGGSTDTQY
TRBV19,10,TRBJ1-4,ASSEGVEKLF
TRBV7-8,14,TRBJ2-1,ASSSKGTSGYNEQF
TRBV30,12,TRBJ1-2,AWSPGTQHYGYT
TRBV5-1,14,TRBJ2-3,ASSRDFRGESDTQY
TRBV7-3,12,TRBJ2-3,ASSPSGNPDTQY
TRBV4-1,14,TRBJ1-5,ASSQETGYSNQPQH
TRBV10-2,11,TRBJ2-7,ASSDSPSYEQY
TRBV9,12,TRBJ2-5,ASSVESGIETQY
TRBV7-3,11,TRBJ1-2,ASSPGGDYGYT
TRBV25-1,13,TRBJ2-5,ASSPTAGGGETQY
TRBV7-2,11,TRBJ1-6,ASSLEGHSPLH
TRBV7-9,10,TRBJ2-5,ASSLGAETQY
TRBV5-5,12,TRBJ1-3,ASSLWDRGNTIY
TRBV5-5,12,TRBJ1-2,ASSPNRAGYGYT
TRBV7-6,15,TRBJ2-7,ASSSAGGRGGTYEQY
TRBV6-5,12,TRBJ2-7,ASQGQSASYEQY
TRBV5-1,13,TRBJ1-1,ASSLDGRGYTEAF
TRBV6-2/TRBV6-3,15,TRBJ2-1,ASSYRLAGSTYNEQF